This is a list of T cell receptor beta chains from one sample in a study of blood T cell repertoires in COVID-19. Data came from immunoSEQ multiplex PCR; TCRdb stores just in-frame clones and leaves some out. The sample has roughly 250,000 clones, approximately 81% seen once. The sample was peripheral blood. These receptors were collected from a woman aged 55-69 years with active or convalescent COVID-19. CDR3s include the opening cysteine and the closing phenylalanine or tryptophan. The D gene is left open where the match is weak. Where a row states a size, it is once, few, many or the class of an expanded clone; other rows omit it.

medium-sized	TRBV5-5	TRBD1	TRBJ1-4	TGTGCCAGCAGCTTGCAGGACAGGAGCGAGTTGCTGTTTTTT	CASSLQDRSELLFF
.	TRBV11-2	.	TRBJ1-4	TGTGCCAGCAGCCTGAAAGGAGCTAATGAAAAACTGTTTTTT	CASSLKGANEKLFF
once	TRBV3-1/TRBV3-2	.	TRBJ2-5	TGTGCCAGCAGCTACTTTAGCGGCGAGACCCAGTACTTC	CASSYFSGETQYF
.	TRBV20-1	.	TRBJ2-3	TGCAGTGCTAGTCGGCAGGCCTACACAGATACGCAGTATTTT	CSASRQAYTDTQYF
.	TRBV11-2	TRBD1	TRBJ2-7	TGTGCCAGCAGACCGACAGGGCGGAACGGGAACGAGCAGTACTTC	CASRPTGRNGNEQYF
.	TRBV12-3/TRBV12-4	.	TRBJ1-5	TGTGCCAGCAGTGCGCAGGGCAATCAGCCCCAGCATTTT	CASSAQGNQPQHF
.	TRBV9	TRBD2	TRBJ2-3	TGTGCCAGCAGCGTAGTGGCTAGCGGGGGGAGCACAGATACGCAGTATTTT	CASSVVASGGSTDTQYF
once	TRBV7-6	TRBD2	TRBJ2-3	TGTGCCAGCAGCCCCTACAGCGGGGGGGATTTCGGAGATACGCAGTATTTT	CASSPYSGGDFGDTQYF
.	TRBV12-3/TRBV12-4	.	TRBJ2-1	TGTGCCAGCAGTTTAAGTGGGGGCTTTGAGCAGTTCTTC	CASSLSGGFEQFF
.	TRBV6-5	TRBD1	TRBJ1-6	TGTGCCAGCAGTCCGTTGGGACAGCAAAATTCACCCCTCCACTTT	CASSPLGQQNSPLHF
.	TRBV24-1	TRBD1	TRBJ2-2	TGTGCCACACAGGGGTTGTACGGGGAGCTGTTTTTT	CATQGLYGELFF
.	TRBV13	.	TRBJ1-3	TGTGCCAGCAGCTCCACCAGGGCCCTCTCTGGAAACACCATATATTTT	CASSSTRALSGNTIYF
.	TRBV9	.	TRBJ1-1	TGTGCCAGCAGCGTTGGGGTCGGGATGAACACTGAAGCTTTCTTT	CASSVGVGMNTEAFF
.	TRBV14	TRBD1	TRBJ1-2	TGTGCCAGCAGCCAGGACAGGTTAAAAGGCTATGGCTACACCTTC	CASSQDRLKGYGYTF
.	TRBV19	.	TRBJ1-6	TGTGCCAGTAGTGCCCAGGGCCTCGCCGCTCGGAATTCACCCCTCCACTTT	CASSAQGLAARNSPLHF
.	TRBV4-1	.	TRBJ1-1	TGCGCCAGCAGCCCCCGCGGGTTTAACACTGAAGCTTTCTTT	CASSPRGFNTEAFF
few	TRBV7-9	TRBD1	TRBJ2-3	TGTGCCAGCAGCTTCAGGGGGCGCGGGACAGATACGCAGTATTTT	CASSFRGRGTDTQYF
once	TRBV6-5	TRBD2	TRBJ2-2	TGTGCCAGCAGTCGGGGACTAGTTGGCGGGGAGCTGTTTTTT	CASSRGLVGGELFF
.	TRBV6-5	TRBD1	TRBJ2-5	TGTGCCAGCAGCCCCAGACAGGGGTCTCAAGAGACCCAGTACTTC	CASSPRQGSQETQYF
.	TRBV4-2	TRBD2	TRBJ2-1	TGTGCCAGCAGCCAAATTCGGGGGGGCTCCTACAATGAGCAGTTCTTC	CASSQIRGGSYNEQFF
few	TRBV3-1/TRBV3-2	.	TRBJ2-2	TGTGCCAGCAGCCAGGGGGCCTACACCGGGGAGCTGTTTTTT	CASSQGAYTGELFF
.	TRBV5-1	TRBD1	TRBJ1-3	TGCGCCAGCAGCTTGGGGACAGGGAGCGGAAACACCATATATTTT	CASSLGTGSGNTIYF
.	TRBV7-6	.	TRBJ1-2	TGTGCCAGCAGTTTTCCCGACCCAGGGGACTATGGCTACACCTTC	CASSFPDPGDYGYTF
.	TRBV2	.	TRBJ2-7	TGTGCCAGCAGCGAAACTATAAGGAGCTACGAGCAGTACTTC	CASSETIRSYEQYF
.	TRBV5-5	.	TRBJ2-7	TGTGCCAGCAGCTTGGTGGGACAAGGTTACGAGCAGTACTTC	CASSLVGQGYEQYF
.	TRBV3-1/TRBV3-2	.	TRBJ1-4	TGTGCCAGCAGCCAAGAAGGCGGAAAACTGTTTTTT	CASSQEGGKLFF
.	TRBV4-2	TRBD2	TRBJ2-7	TGTGCCAGCAGCCGAGCGGGGGGTAGCTCCTACGAGCAGTACTTC	CASSRAGGSSYEQYF
.	TRBV27	TRBD1	TRBJ2-3	TGTGCCAGCAGTGAGAACAGGGGCTTAAGTTCCACAGATACGCAGTATTTT	CASSENRGLSSTDTQYF
.	TRBV5-1	TRBD1	TRBJ1-5	TGCGCCAGCAGCTCGGGGACAGGGGCCCCCAATCAGCCCCAGCATTTT	CASSSGTGAPNQPQHF
few	TRBV6-6	TRBD1	TRBJ2-7	TGTGCCAGCACTCAGACGACAGGGAACTACGAGCAGTACTTC	CASTQTTGNYEQYF
.	TRBV6-2/TRBV6-3	.	TRBJ1-2	TGTGCCAGCAGTTACTCGTTACAGGACTATGGCTACACCTTC	CASSYSLQDYGYTF
.	TRBV5-1	TRBD1	TRBJ1-3	TGCGCCAGCAGCGAGGACAGGGAAGGTGGAAACACCATATATTTT	CASSEDREGGNTIYF
few	TRBV27	.	TRBJ1-1	TGTGCCAGCAGTTCGCGGAAAGATACAGGGCCCATGAACACTGAAGCTTTCTTT	CASSSRKDTGPMNTEAFF
.	TRBV19	.	TRBJ2-5	TGTGCCAGTAGTGCTGGAGGGGTCCAAGAGACCCAGTACTTC	CASSAGGVQETQYF
.	TRBV6-1	.	TRBJ2-7	TGTGCCAGCAGTGAAGATTGGTACAAGTCCTACGAGCAGTACTTC	CASSEDWYKSYEQYF
.	TRBV7-9	.	TRBJ1-5	TGTGCCAGCAGCTCCCCCCGGGAATCAGGTAATCAGCCCCAGCATTTT	CASSSPRESGNQPQHF
.	TRBV6-5	.	TRBJ1-5	TGTGCCAGCAGTTACTCGGGCAGTCAGCCCCAGCATTTT	CASSYSGSQPQHF
.	TRBV7-3	TRBD1	TRBJ1-5	TGTGCCAGCAGCGAATTACCGGGACAGGGGAATCAGCCCCAGCATTTT	CASSELPGQGNQPQHF
.	TRBV3-1/TRBV3-2	TRBD2	TRBJ2-7	TGTGCCAGCAGAGGAAAGAAGCGGGGAATGAGCTCCTACGAGCAGTACTTC	CASRGKKRGMSSYEQYF
.	TRBV27	TRBD1	TRBJ1-1	TGTGCCAGCAGTCCGGACTTACGACAGGGAGACACTGAAGCTTTCTTT	CASSPDLRQGDTEAFF
.	TRBV5-6	TRBD1	TRBJ1-6	TGTGCCAGCAGCTTAGACGTGGGACAGGGGTATTCACCCCTCCACTTT	CASSLDVGQGYSPLHF
.	TRBV9	TRBD1	TRBJ1-3	TGTGCCAGCAGCGTGGACAGGGAGGTGGGGGGAAACACCATATATTTT	CASSVDREVGGNTIYF
few	TRBV7-2	TRBD2	TRBJ2-5	TGTGCCAGCAGCTTCGCTAGCGGGGGCGGAGAGACCCAGTACTTC	CASSFASGGGETQYF
.	TRBV6-1	TRBD2	TRBJ2-5	TGTGCCAGCAGTGGTCGCGGGGGGGCCAGAGGGGAGACCCAGTACTTC	CASSGRGGARGETQYF
.	TRBV4-3	.	TRBJ2-2	TGCGCCAGCAGCCAAGTATTAGGGGGGAACACCGGGGAGCTGTTTTTT	CASSQVLGGNTGELFF
.	TRBV5-1	.	TRBJ1-2	TGCGCCAGCAGCCCGGGGGATAGGGCAGGCTATGGCTACACCTTC	CASSPGDRAGYGYTF
.	TRBV27	.	TRBJ2-7	TGTGCCAGCAGCTGGGCTGGGCCATACGAGCAGTACTTC	CASSWAGPYEQYF
few	TRBV6-6	.	TRBJ1-1	TGTGCCAGCAGTTACTCGGGGTTCCTTGGGGGGGCTTTCTTT	CASSYSGFLGGAFF
.	TRBV10-3	.	TRBJ1-1	TGTGCCATCAGTGAGTTCGGCACTGAAGCTTTCTTT	CAISEFGTEAFF
.	TRBV24-1	TRBD2	TRBJ2-1	TGTGCCACCAGTGATTCCCCGGGCAGCGGGGGGCCCGACAATGAGCAGTTCTTC	CATSDSPGSGGPDNEQFF
.	TRBV4-1	.	TRBJ1-4	TGCGCCAGCAGCCACGGCAGGAACCCAACTAATGAAAAACTGTTTTTT	CASSHGRNPTNEKLFF
.	TRBV19	TRBD1	TRBJ1-2	TGTGCCAGTAGTATGGGTCGCGGGACAGGGGGAAGAGACGGCTACACCTTC	CASSMGRGTGGRDGYTF
.	TRBV5-1	TRBD1	TRBJ2-2	TGCGCCAGCAGCTACAGGGGGCGCACCGGGGAGCTGTTTTTT	CASSYRGRTGELFF
few	TRBV6-5	.	TRBJ1-1	TGTGCCAGCACCGGGGTTGGCACTGAAGCTTTCTTT	CASTGVGTEAFF
.	TRBV5-1	.	TRBJ2-7	TGCGCCAGCAGCAAAATAACCACCGGGACTTTGGACCCCTACGAGCAGTACTTC	CASSKITTGTLDPYEQYF